The sample holds many counts of the clone carrying this TCR beta chain. Its cognate antigen is unknown. This entry belongs to a study of T cell repertoires in cytomegalovirus infection. Study observations and caveats: The study found HLA-C-restricted CMV-specific TCR beta clonotypes dominating the ex vivo response.

MiXCR, run by TCRdb on the reads, gives a single entry per CDR3 protein. The data show some 200,000 distinct CDR3 sequences, about 21% seen once. From germline, CDR1 is SGHDN and CDR2 FVKESK. This CDR3 spans 14 amino acids. V gave up 3 bases and J gave up 7 bases; unmatched junction bases: 6. Sequencing was performed on PBMCs. The V gene is TRBV14, the J gene TRBJ1-3; TRBD1 matches 7 bases. The receptor was derived from a human donor in good health (CMV status not recorded). Some clones in this sample may be carry-over from other donors' samples. DNA for the CDR3: TGTGCCAGCAGCCACTGGACAGGACCCAACACCATATATTTT. This translates into CASSHWTGPNTIYF.